The clone carrying this TCR beta chain came up many times. The data are from a study of T cells after yellow fever vaccination. About the research overall: SMART-Seq v4 Ultra Low Input prepared libraries from low-cell fractions.

TCRdb recomputed calls from the 5' RACE reads with MiXCR, one row per CDR3 protein. The table includes some 600,000 distinct CDR3 sequences, roughly 12% detected once. The CDR3 is 13 residues long. The V and J ends lost 8 bases and 1 base respectively, with 11 bases between them. Germline V CDR1 and CDR2: KGHSH, LQKENI. This chain joins TRBV18 and TRBJ2-5; no firm D call. The sequences come from PBMCs, collected on the day of the yellow fever booster vaccination. This TCR was sampled from a young man who received the YFV17D yellow fever vaccine. The CDR3 sequence: CASSPGTQETQYF. In DNA form, the CDR3 reads TGTGCCAGCAGCCCGGGCACCCAAGAGACCCAGTACTTC.